The 20 T cell receptor beta chains reported below all come from one sample, sequenced in a study of identical twins. In TCRdb, the 5' RACE reads were re-called with MiXCR into one record per CDR3 protein. The data show approximately 690,000 distinct CDR3 sequences, approximately 6.1% seen once. Material for sequencing was naive T cells sorted from blood. Receptor source: a man aged 18 to 29 in good health.

Only one count was recorded for this clonotype. The chain has TRBV7-2 and TRBJ1-2; 7 nucleotides align to TRBD1. CDR3 length: 15 amino acids. J lost 4 bases, V lost 4 bases, and 9 bases had no gene match. Germline V lookup: CDR1 SGHTA, CDR2 FQGNSA. The CDR3 DNA reads TGTGCCAGCAGCTCTCCAGGGGGGCTCGGCTATGGCTACACCTTC. It specifies CASSSPGGLGYGYTF.

This clonotype appeared many times. The junction shows a germline mismatch at one end, possibly a read error. V is TRBV7-9 and J is TRBJ2-7, with 10 bases matching TRBD2. The CDR3 totals 14 residues. Germline CDR1 SEHNR, CDR2 FQNEAQ (reference sequence). The CDR3 coding sequence is TGTGCCAGCGGCTTAGGGACTAGCGACCACGAGCAGTACTTC. Translation gives CASGLGTSDHEQYF. Supplemented by reference TRBV7-9 and TRBJ2-7, the full variable domain reads DTGVSQNPRHKITKRGQNVTFRCDPISEHNRLYWYRQTLGQGPEFLTYFQNEAQLEKSRLLSDRFSAERPKGSFSTLEIQRTEQGDSAMYLCASGLGTSDHEQYFGPGTRLTVT.

This clonotype showed up many times. V gene TRBV12-3 or TRBV12-4 combines with J gene TRBJ2-1, with a tentative D call TRBD2 (6 bases). Trimming took off 7 bases at V and 11 bases at J, with 18 bases between the two ends. The CDR3 contains 13 residues. In DNA, the CDR3 is TGTGCCAGCAAACGGGACTCCGGAGTGAAGCAGTTCTTC. Protein sequence: CASKRDSGVKQFF.

Only a few counts were recorded for this clonotype. V gene TRBV20-1 combines with J gene TRBJ2-3, with no clear D. The CDR3 runs 13 residues. The V gene lost 5 bases and the J gene lost 1 base, with 10 bases spanning the gap. Germline CDR1 DFQATT, CDR2 SNEGSKA (reference sequence). The CDR3: CSAPHLGTDTQYF. The CDR3 DNA is TGCAGTGCTCCTCACCTTGGCACAGATACGCAGTATTTT.

There are a few counts of this clonotype. The rearrangement joins TRBV7-7 to TRBJ2-3; the match to TRBD2 covers 7 bases. The CDR3 runs 14 residues. The V segment lost 5 bases and the J segment 2 bases; nucleotides outside the gene matches: 4. CDR1 and CDR2 (germline): SSHAT, FNYEAQ (reference sequence). Here the CDR3 DNA reads TGTGCCAGCAGCCCGAGCGGGGCCACAGATACGCAGTATTTT. Protein: CASSPSGATDTQYF.

Many counts were recorded for this clonotype. The chain recombines TRBV29-1 with TRBJ2-3; possible D gene TRBD2, 6 bases. Germline V gene data show CDR1 as SQVTM and CDR2 as ANQGSEA. The CDR3 has 13 amino acids. Trimming took 5 bases from V and 0 from J, leaving 9 bases between them. The CDR3 coding sequence is TGCAGCGTTCAGCGGGCTAGCACAGATACGCAGTATTTT. It specifies CSVQRASTDTQYF.

This clonotype was seen a few times. The J gene is TRBJ2-2, the V gene TRBV2; D not certain. Per the germline V gene, CDR1 is SNHLY and CDR2 is FYNNEI. The ends were cut back, 4 bases at V and 5 bases at J, with 11 bases in the middle. CDR3 length: 14 amino acids. CDR3 residues: CASSVAERTGELFF. The CDR3 bases are TGTGCCAGCAGTGTGGCCGAACGAACCGGGGAGCTGTTTTTT.

This clonotype was detected many times. An end of the junction does not agree with germline; a read error may underlie this. The chain combines TRBV20-1 with TRBJ2-4; the match to TRBD2 covers 8 bases. The germline V gene has CDR1 DFQATT and CDR2 SNEGSKA (reference sequence). The CDR3 loop spans 11 amino acids. CDR3 protein: CSARAVAGGVF. DNA of the CDR3: TGCAGTGCTAGAGCTGTCGCCGGGGGGGTCTTC.

The V call is TRBV19, the J call TRBJ1-4, with unresolved D. This CDR3 contains 14 residues. V lost 7 bases and J 6 bases, leaving 15 bases between the germline ends. CDR1 and CDR2 (germline): LNHDA, SQIVND (reference sequence). CDR3 DNA: TGTGCCAGTACCCCGGACGGAGGGTATGAAAAACTGTTTTTT. It specifies CASTPDGGYEKLFF.

The chain couples TRBV11-2 to TRBJ2-1, with 16 bases lining up with TRBD2. Per germline, CDR1 SGHAT and CDR2 FQNNGV. Trimming took 5 bases from V and 4 from J; bases not matched to a gene: 17. The CDR3 is made up of 21 amino acids. The CDR3 here is CASSGQGSGTSGRGFYNEQFF. The DNA of the CDR3 is TGTGCCAGCAGCGGACAGGGGTCCGGGACTAGCGGGAGGGGGTTTTACAATGAGCAGTTCTTC.

The chain carries TRBV20-1 and TRBJ2-3; 11 bases agree with TRBD2. The V and J ends lost 3 bases and 2 bases, in that order; junction bases with no gene match: 10. Germline loops: CDR1 DFQATT, CDR2 SNEGSKA (reference sequence). The CDR3 loop spans 17 amino acids. The CDR3 reads CSARGPLAGGPTDTQYF. As DNA, the CDR3 is TGCAGTGCTAGGGGGCCCCTAGCGGGAGGACCCACAGATACGCAGTATTTT.

A remark on this clonotype: With a much larger clone just one base away, this may be a read error. V and J are TRBV5-1 and TRBJ2-7; no clear D gene. Between the trimmed V and J ends, which lost 3 bases and 2 bases, there was a span of 9 bases. Germline V lookup: CDR1 SGHRS, CDR2 YFSETQ. The CDR3 length is 13 residues. CDR3 in amino acids: CASSSRSTYEQYF. CDR3 coding DNA: TGCGCCAGCAGCTCGCGAAGTACCTACGAGCAGTACTTC.

Ten or more counts support this clonotype. The CDR3 reads CSVEDGQDGTDTQYF. CDR3 bases: TGCAGCGTTGAAGATGGGCAGGACGGCACAGATACGCAGTATTTT. The V gene is TRBV29-1, the J gene TRBJ2-3, with D unclear. Germline loops: CDR1 SQVTM, CDR2 ANQGSEA. The CDR3 spans 15 residues. Trimming pared 0 bases from V and 1 base from J, leaving 11 bases between.

This clonotype was recorded a few times. This chain joins TRBV12-3 or TRBV12-4 and TRBJ2-1; TRBD2 agrees at 8 bases. V shed 6 bases, J shed 7 bases, and the junction held 8 bases outside the gene matches. CDR3 size: 14 residues. The CDR3 loop is CASRGAVAGNEQFF. CDR3 nucleotide sequence: TGTGCCAGCAGGGGGGCTGTAGCGGGAAATGAGCAGTTCTTC.

This clonotype was recorded a few times. The chain's CDR3 is CASSHWADSNQPQHF. DNA of the CDR3: TGTGCCAGCAGCCATTGGGCAGATAGCAATCAGCCCCAGCATTTT. The chain joins TRBV12-3 or TRBV12-4 to TRBJ1-5, with unresolved D. There are 15 residues in the CDR3. Between the trimmed V and J ends, which lost 6 bases and 0 bases, there was a span of 12 bases.

The table lists this clonotype with many counts. The chain carries TRBV12-3 or TRBV12-4 and TRBJ1-2; 11 nucleotides agree with TRBD1. The CDR3 has 15 residues. The ends lost 5 bases at V and 1 base at J; junction bases unmatched: 3. CDR3 residues: CASSGTGGLNYGYTF. The CDR3 DNA sequence: TGTGCCAGCAGTGGGACAGGGGGGCTTAACTATGGCTACACCTTC.

The V call is TRBV6-1, the J call TRBJ2-2; the match to TRBD2 covers 12 bases. The CDR3 is made up of 15 amino acids. Germline CDR1 MNHNS, CDR2 SASEGT. Trimming at V came to 6 bases and at J to 7 bases, leaving 6 bases not matched to a gene. The CDR3 region has the DNA TGTGCCAGCAGCATGACTAGCGGGAGTGGCGGGGAGCTGTTTTTT. Translating it yields CASSMTSGSGGELFF.

The chain uses TRBV27 and TRBJ2-7; either TRBD1 or TRBD2 may fit D (11 bases each). Per germline, CDR1 MNHEY and CDR2 SMNVEV (reference sequence). Trimming left V 2 bases short and J 6 bases short, with 26 bases between. CDR3 length: 18 residues. The CDR3 nucleotides read TGTGCCAGCAGTTTAAGGGACAGGGGGACTAGCGGACTCGGCGAGCAGTACTTC. It specifies CASSLRDRGTSGLGEQYF.

This clonotype appeared many times. This chain links TRBV27 with TRBJ2-7; 9 positions agree with TRBD1. The length of the CDR3 is 16 residues. With V trimmed by 6 bases and J by 10 bases, 19 bases remained unmatched. Germline V gene data show CDR1 as MNHEY and CDR2 as SMNVEV (reference sequence). The CDR3 loop reads CASRHLPPDRGAGQYF. The CDR3 DNA is TGTGCCAGCAGACACCTTCCCCCGGACAGGGGAGCGGGACAGTACTTC.

This clonotype occurred a few times. This rearrangement joins TRBV4-3 to TRBJ1-1; D is unclear. With 0 bases removed from V and 1 base from J, the gap between germline ends came to 6 bases. Germline V lookup: CDR1 LGHNA, CDR2 YSLEER. CDR3 length: 14 residues. DNA of the CDR3: TGCGCCAGCAGCCAAGATTCGGCGAACACTGAAGCTTTCTTT. It translates to CASSQDSANTEAFF.